This T cell receptor beta chain was recorded in a study of cytomegalovirus exposure and HLA in healthy donors. Study-wide points: Some TCR beta chains (164 of them) were listed as cytomegalovirus-associated.

In the case of this clone: What it binds is unknown.

Germline assignment: CDR1 SGHRS and CDR2 YFSETQ. Trimming stripped 4 bases from V and 6 bases from J, with 17 bases between. The CDR3 runs 14 residues. The PCR used 60 Vbeta and 13 Jbeta primers. Only in-frame clones appear in the TCRdb table, and some are missing; sequencing was by immunoSEQ multiplex PCR. This sample has more than 150,000 clones; over 60% occur once, and the top ten carry around 1.5%. The chain combines TRBV5-1 with TRBJ2-7, with a tentative D call TRBD2 (6 bases). Source material: PBMCs. This receptor was identified in a man aged 18 to 29 in good health and CMV-seronegative. CDR3 sequence (DNA): TGCGCCAGCAGCCCTGGGACCGCGGGACTCGAGCAGTACTTC. It translates to CASSPGTAGLEQYF.